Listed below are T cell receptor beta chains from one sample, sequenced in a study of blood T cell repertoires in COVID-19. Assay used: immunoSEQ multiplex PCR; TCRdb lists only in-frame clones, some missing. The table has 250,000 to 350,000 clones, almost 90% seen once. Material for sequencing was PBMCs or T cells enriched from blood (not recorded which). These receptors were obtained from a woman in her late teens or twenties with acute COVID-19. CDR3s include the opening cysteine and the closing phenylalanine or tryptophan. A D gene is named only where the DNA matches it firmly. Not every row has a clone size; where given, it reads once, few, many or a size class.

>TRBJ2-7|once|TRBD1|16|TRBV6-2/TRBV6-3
TGTGCCAGCAGCCCGACAGGGATGATTCATCGCTACGAGCAGTACTTC
CASSPTGMIHRYEQYF
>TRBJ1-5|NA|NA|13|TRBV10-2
TGCGCCACGGACTCCTCAGGCGCTCAGCCCCAGCATTTT
CATDSSGAQPQHF
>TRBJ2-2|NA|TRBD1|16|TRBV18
TGTGCCAGCTCACCCAAGACAGGGGTGAACACCGGGGAGCTGTTTTTT
CASSPKTGVNTGELFF
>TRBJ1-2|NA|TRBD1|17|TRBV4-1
TGCGCCAGCAGCCAAGCTGTGATTTTACAGGGGATAAGGGGCTACACCTTC
CASSQAVILQGIRGYTF
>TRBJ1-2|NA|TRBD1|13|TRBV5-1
TGCGCCAGCAGCCCCGCCCGGGGACAGGCTGACACCTTC
CASSPARGQADTF
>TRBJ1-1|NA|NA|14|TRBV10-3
TGTGCCATCAGTGAGCGGGGTATGGACACTGAAGCTTTCTTT
CAISERGMDTEAFF
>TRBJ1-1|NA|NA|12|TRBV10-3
TGTGCCATCAGTGATATGAACACTGAAGCTTTCTTT
CAISDMNTEAFF
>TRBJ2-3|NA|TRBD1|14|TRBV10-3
TGTGCCATCAGTGAGTCAGGGGGCGGGGATACGCAGTATTTT
CAISESGGGDTQYF
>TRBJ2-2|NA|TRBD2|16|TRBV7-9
TGTGCCAGCAGCTTAGGGGCCGGGAGGAACGCCGGGGAGCTGTTTTTT
CASSLGAGRNAGELFF
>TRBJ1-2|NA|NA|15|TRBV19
TGTGCCAGTAGTATGCACGGGGTTTCTAACTATGGCTACACCTTC
CASSMHGVSNYGYTF
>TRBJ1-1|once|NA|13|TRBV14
TGTGCCAGCAGCCAAGAAAGCTACACTGAAGCTTTCTTT
CASSQESYTEAFF
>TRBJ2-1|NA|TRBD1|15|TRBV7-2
TGTGCCAGCACAACAGGGGCGAGCTCCTACAATGAGCAGTTCTTC
CASTTGASSYNEQFF
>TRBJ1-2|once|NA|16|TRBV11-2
TGTGCCAGCAGCTTAGTTGTGGGGCTAACAAGCGATGGCTACACCTTC
CASSLVVGLTSDGYTF
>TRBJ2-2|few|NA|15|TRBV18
TGTGCCAGCCGACCGGGACAACCGAACACCGGGGAGCTGTTTTTT
CASRPGQPNTGELFF
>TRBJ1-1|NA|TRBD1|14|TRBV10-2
TGCGCCAGCAACCCACAGGGGGAGGACACTGAAGCTTTCTTT
CASNPQGEDTEAFF
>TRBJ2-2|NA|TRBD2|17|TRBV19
TGTGCCAGTAGTACCCCAACTAGCGGGATCAACACCGGGGAGCTGTTTTTT
CASSTPTSGINTGELFF
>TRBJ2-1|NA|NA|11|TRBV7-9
TGTGCCAGCAGCTTTCAGAATGAGCAGTTCTTC
CASSFQNEQFF
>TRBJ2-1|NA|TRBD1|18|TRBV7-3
TGTGCCAGCAGCTTAACGGGACAGGGGGCCCTCTCCTACAATGAGCAGTTCTTC
CASSLTGQGALSYNEQFF
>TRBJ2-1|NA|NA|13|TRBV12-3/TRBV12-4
TGTGCCAGCAGTTTCCCGGGACTGAATGAGCAGTTCTTC
CASSFPGLNEQFF
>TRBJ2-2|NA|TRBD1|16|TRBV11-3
TGTGCCAGCAGCTTGACAGGGGGCTTTAACACCGGGGAGCTGTTTTTT
CASSLTGGFNTGELFF